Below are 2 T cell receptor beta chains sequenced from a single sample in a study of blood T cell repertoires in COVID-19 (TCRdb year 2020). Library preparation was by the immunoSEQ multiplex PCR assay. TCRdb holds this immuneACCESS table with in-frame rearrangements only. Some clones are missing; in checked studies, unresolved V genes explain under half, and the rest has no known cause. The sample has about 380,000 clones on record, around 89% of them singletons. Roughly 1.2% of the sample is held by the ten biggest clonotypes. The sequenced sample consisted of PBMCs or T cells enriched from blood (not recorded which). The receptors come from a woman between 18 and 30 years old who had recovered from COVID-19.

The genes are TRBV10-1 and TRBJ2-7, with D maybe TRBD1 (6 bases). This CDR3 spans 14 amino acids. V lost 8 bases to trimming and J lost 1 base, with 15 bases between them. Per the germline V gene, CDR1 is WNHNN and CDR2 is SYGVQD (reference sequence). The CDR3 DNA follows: TGCGCCAGCCGCCCGGACAGTCGTTCCTACGAGCAGTACTTC. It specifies CASRPDSRSYEQYF.

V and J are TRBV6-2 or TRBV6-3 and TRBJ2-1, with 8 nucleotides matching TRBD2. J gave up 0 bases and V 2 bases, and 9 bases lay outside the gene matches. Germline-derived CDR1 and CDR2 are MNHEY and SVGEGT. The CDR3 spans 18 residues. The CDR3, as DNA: TGTGCCAGCAGTTACGAGGTTAGCGGGGCCTACTCCTACAATGAGCAGTTCTTC. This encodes CASSYEVSGAYSYNEQFF.